This TCR beta chain emerged from a study of cytomegalovirus exposure and HLA in healthy donors. On this clone: Lacking the conserved final phenylalanine or tryptophan, this CDR3 likely reflects a read error.

PCR primers comprised 60 Vbeta and 13 Jbeta primers. The table came from immunoSEQ multiplex PCR; TCRdb's copy has only in-frame clones and leaves some out. Of under 200,000 clones in the sample, approximately 84% were seen once. This TCR was sampled from a male donor in good health and CMV-seropositive. The sequenced material came from PBMCs.

The CDR3 DNA sequence: TGTGCCAGCAGGGGGTGGAGCAACTGGTCGTCTGGGGCCAACGTCCTGACTCTC. Translated: CASRGWSNWSSGANVLTL. The chain couples TRBV11-2 to TRBJ2-6; D remains ambiguous. The CDR3 contains 18 residues. Germline V gene data show CDR1 as SGHAT and CDR2 as FQNNGV. Trimming pared 6 bases from V and 1 base from J, leaving 19 bases between.